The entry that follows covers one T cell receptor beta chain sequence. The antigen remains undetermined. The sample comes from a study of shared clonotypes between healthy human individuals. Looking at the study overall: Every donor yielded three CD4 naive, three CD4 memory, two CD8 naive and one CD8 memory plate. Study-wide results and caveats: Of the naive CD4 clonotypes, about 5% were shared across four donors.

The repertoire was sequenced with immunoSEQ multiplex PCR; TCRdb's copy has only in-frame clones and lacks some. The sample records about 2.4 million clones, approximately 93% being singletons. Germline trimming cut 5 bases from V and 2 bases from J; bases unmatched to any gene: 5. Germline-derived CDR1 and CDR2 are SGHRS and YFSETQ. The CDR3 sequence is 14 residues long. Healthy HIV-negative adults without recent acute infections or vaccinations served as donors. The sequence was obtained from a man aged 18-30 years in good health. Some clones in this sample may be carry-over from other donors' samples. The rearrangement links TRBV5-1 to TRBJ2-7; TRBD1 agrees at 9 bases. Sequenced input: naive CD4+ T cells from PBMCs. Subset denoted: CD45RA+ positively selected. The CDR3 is CASSPQGATYEQYF. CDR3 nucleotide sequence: TGCGCCAGCAGTCCACAGGGGGCGACCTACGAGCAGTACTTC.